The text below deals with one T cell receptor (beta chain). The sample comes from a study of radiation and T cells in renal cell carcinoma. Generated by immunoSEQ multiplex PCR, the TCRdb table keeps only in-frame clones and is missing some. Here the sample spans fewer than 85,000 clones, about 89% being singletons. Time point in this sample: blood 4 weeks post-SBRT, at nephrectomy. Stated treatment: 15 Gy SBRT to primary tumor, nephrectomy 4 weeks later. The sequences come from blood, collected from a patient whose treatment included radiotherapy and nephrectomy. This clonotype originated in a woman aged 70-85 years with renal cell carcinoma.

CDR3 region: CASSRGQQETQYF. CDR3 nucleotides: TGTGCCAGCAGCCGGGGACAGCAAGAGACCCAGTACTTC. The chain employs TRBV7-2 and TRBJ2-5; TRBD1 matches 7 bases. The CDR3 runs to 13 residues. Germline assignment: CDR1 SGHTA and CDR2 FQGNSA. Trimming removed 5 bases from V and 2 bases from J; junction bases left unmatched: 2.